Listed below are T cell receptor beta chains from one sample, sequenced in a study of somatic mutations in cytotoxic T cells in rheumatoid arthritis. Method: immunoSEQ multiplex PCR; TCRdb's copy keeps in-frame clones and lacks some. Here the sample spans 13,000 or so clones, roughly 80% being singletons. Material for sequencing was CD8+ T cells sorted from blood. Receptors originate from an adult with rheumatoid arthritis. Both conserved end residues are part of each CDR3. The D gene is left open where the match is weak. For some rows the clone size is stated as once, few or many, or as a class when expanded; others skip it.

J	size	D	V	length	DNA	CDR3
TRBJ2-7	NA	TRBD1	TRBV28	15	TGTGCCAGCAGAGTTGGGACAGGGATTTTCAACGAGCAGTACTTC	CASRVGTGIFNEQYF
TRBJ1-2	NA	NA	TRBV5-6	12	TGTGCCAGCAGCTCAGGGGCGGGCGGCTACACCTTC	CASSSGAGGYTF
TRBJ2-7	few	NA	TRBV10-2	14	TGCGCCAGCAATACAGGGTTTACGTCCTACGAGCAGTACTTC	CASNTGFTSYEQYF
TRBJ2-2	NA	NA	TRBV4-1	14	TGCGCCAGCAGCCTGGAACAGGACACCGGGGAGCTGTTTTTT	CASSLEQDTGELFF
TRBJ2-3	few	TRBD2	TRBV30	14	TGTGCTAAAGATAGCGGGAGGGGCACAGATACGCAGTATTTT	CAKDSGRGTDTQYF
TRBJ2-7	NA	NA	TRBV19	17	TGTGCCAGTAGTATAGATCTGGCTGATGCAGGCGGAGGGGAGCAGTACTTC	CASSIDLADAGGGEQYF
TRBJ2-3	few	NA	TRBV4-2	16	TGTGCCAGCAGCCAAGATGTCTCGGGGGCCGCAGATACGCAGTATTTT	CASSQDVSGAADTQYF
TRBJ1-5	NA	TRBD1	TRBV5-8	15	TGTGCCAGCAGCCCGGGACAGTATAGCAATCAGCCCCAGCATTTT	CASSPGQYSNQPQHF
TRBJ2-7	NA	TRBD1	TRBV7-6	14	TGTGCCAGCAGCTCGGGACAGGGGGTCTACGAGCAGTACTTC	CASSSGQGVYEQYF
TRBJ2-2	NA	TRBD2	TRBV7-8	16	TGTGCCAGCAGCCACCAGCGGGGGAAGAACACCGGGGAGCTGTTTTTT	CASSHQRGKNTGELFF
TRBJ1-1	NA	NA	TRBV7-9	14	TGTGCCAGCAGCTTGCCCGGGGGGAACACTGAAGCTTTCTTT	CASSLPGGNTEAFF
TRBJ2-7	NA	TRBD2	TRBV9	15	TGTGCCAGCAGCGTAGAGGGACTAGCGGGAGACGAGCAGTACTTC	CASSVEGLAGDEQYF
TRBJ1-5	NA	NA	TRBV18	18	TGTGCCAGCTCACCGAGTACCCCGGGAGACTATAGCAATCAGCCCCAGCATTTT	CASSPSTPGDYSNQPQHF
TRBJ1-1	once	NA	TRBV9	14	TGTGCCAGCAGTCCTACCGGGACCGGGACTGAAGCTTTCTTT	CASSPTGTGTEAFF
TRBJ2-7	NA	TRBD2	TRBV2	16	TGTGCCAGCAGTGACTTAAGCGGGGGCCACTCCTACGAGCAGTACTTC	CASSDLSGGHSYEQYF
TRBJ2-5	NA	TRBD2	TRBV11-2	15	TGTGCCAGCAGCTTAGACAGCGGGAGAGGGGAGACCCAGTACTTC	CASSLDSGRGETQYF
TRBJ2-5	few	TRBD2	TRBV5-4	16	TGTGCCAGCAGCTTGGGGATGAGAGCGGGGCAAGAGACCCAGTACTTC	CASSLGMRAGQETQYF
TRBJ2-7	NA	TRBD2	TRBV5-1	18	TGCGCCAGCAGCTTGGCCGTGGGACTAGCGGAGAATCCCTACGAGCAGTACTTC	CASSLAVGLAENPYEQYF
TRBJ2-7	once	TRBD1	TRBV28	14	TGTGCCAGCAGTCAGACAGGGGTGTGGTACGAGCAGTACTTC	CASSQTGVWYEQYF
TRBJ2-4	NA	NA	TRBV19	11	TGTGCCAGTACAGACCTAAACATTCAGTACTTC	CASTDLNIQYF
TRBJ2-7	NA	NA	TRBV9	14	TGTGCCAGCAGCCAAGGACTGAATTCCTACGAGCAGTACTTC	CASSQGLNSYEQYF
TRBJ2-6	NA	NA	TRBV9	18	TGTGCCAGCAGCGTAGGGGGCAGGAGGTACTCTGGGGCCAACGTCCTGACTTTC	CASSVGGRRYSGANVLTF
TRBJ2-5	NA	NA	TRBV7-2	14	TGTGCCAGCAGCTTGGCAGGGGCTTCGGAGACCCAGTACTTC	CASSLAGASETQYF
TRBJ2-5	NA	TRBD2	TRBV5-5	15	TGTGCCAGCAGCCTCCAAGCGGGGAGGGATGAGACCCAGTACTTC	CASSLQAGRDETQYF
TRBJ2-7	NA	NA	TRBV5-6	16	TGTGCCAGCAGCTCCCGCCAAAGGAGCCGCTCCTACGAGCAGTACTTC	CASSSRQRSRSYEQYF
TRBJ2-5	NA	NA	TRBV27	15	TGTGCCAGCAGTTTATCTGGGACAACCCAAGAGACCCAGTACTTC	CASSLSGTTQETQYF
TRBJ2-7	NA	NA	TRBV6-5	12	TGTGCCAGCAGAACCGGGGCCTACGAGCAGTACTTC	CASRTGAYEQYF
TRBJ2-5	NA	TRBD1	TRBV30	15	TGTGCGACCGCCCCACCGGGACAGCTCCAAGAGACCCAGTACTTC	CATAPPGQLQETQYF
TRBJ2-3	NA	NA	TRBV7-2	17	TGTGCCAGCAGCGTACTAAGCGGATGGGGGTTGGTAGATACGCAGTATTTT	CASSVLSGWGLVDTQYF
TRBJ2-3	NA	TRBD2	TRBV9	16	TGTGCCAGCAGCGCATTCGGGGGGGGGAACACAGATACGCAGTATTTT	CASSAFGGGNTDTQYF
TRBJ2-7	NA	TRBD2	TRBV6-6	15	TGTGCCAGCAGTTACGAGGCGGGGGGCACCTACGAGCAGTACTTC	CASSYEAGGTYEQYF
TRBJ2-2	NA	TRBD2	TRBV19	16	TGTGCCAGTAGCGATAGCGGGGGGGCCTACACCGGGGAGCTGTTTTTT	CASSDSGGAYTGELFF
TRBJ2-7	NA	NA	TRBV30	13	TGTGCCTGGGACTTCGGGACACCTTACGAGCAGTACTTC	CAWDFGTPYEQYF
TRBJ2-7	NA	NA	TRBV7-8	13	TGTGCCAGCAGTTCGGGCGCGAATTGGGAGCAGTACTTC	CASSSGANWEQYF
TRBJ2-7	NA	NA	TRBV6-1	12	TGTGCCAGCAGTGAATACAATTACGAGCAGTACTTC	CASSEYNYEQYF
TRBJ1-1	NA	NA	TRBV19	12	TGTGCCACCGGAGTCCTAGGGGCTGAAGCTTTCTTT	CATGVLGAEAFF
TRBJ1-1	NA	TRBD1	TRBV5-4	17	TGTGCCAGCAGCAAGGGACAGGGGGTTTTTCACGGGACTGAAGCTTTCTTT	CASSKGQGVFHGTEAFF
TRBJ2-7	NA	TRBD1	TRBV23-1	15	TGCGCCAGCAGTCCTAACAGGGGGCGCCCCTACGAGCAGTACTTC	CASSPNRGRPYEQYF
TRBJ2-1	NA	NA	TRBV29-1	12	TGCAGCGTTGGGGTGGAAGGGCGCGTGCTATTCTTC	CSVGVEGRVLFF
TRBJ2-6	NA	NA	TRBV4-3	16	TGCGCCAGCAGCCAAGATCCCCTTTCTGGGGCCAACGTCCTGACTTTC	CASSQDPLSGANVLTF
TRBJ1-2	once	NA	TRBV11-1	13	TGTGCCAGCAGCTTATGGGGCAGCTATGGCTACACCTTC	CASSLWGSYGYTF